This T cell receptor (beta chain) is drawn from a study of Graves' ophthalmopathy and Graves' hyperthyroidism. Using RNA transcripts, the TCR beta CDR3 regions were amplified. HTBI primers were employed in first-round RT-PCR, then a second-round multiplex PCR followed. TCRdb recomputed calls from the multiplex PCR reads with MiXCR, one row per CDR3 protein. Counted here are roughly 500,000 distinct CDR3 sequences, approximately 15% occurring once; the ten biggest clones make up approximately 9.8%. Study observations and caveats: A roughly 76% specificity and roughly 90% sensitivity were achieved by a 13-signature model that separated ophthalmopathy from stable hyperthyroidism.

Of note for this clonotype: The antigen remains unidentified.

Germline CDR1 and CDR2: MNHNS and SASEGT. V gave up 7 bases and J gave up 7 bases, with 14 bases separating them. CDR3 length equals 13 residues. Where ophthalmopathy was present, donors had moderate-to-severe activity, CAS ≥3, NOSPECS ≥4 and duration under 3 months. This clonotype was obtained from a woman aged 30 to 39 with Graves' ophthalmopathy. The V gene is TRBV6-1, the J gene TRBJ1-5; D gene ambiguous. The sequenced sample consisted of blood. In DNA, the CDR3 is TGTGCCAGCAAAAGATCGTCGGGCCAGCCCCAGCATTTT. This gives the protein CASKRSSGQPQHF.